This T cell receptor (beta chain) was identified during a study of early T cells in non-severe SARS-CoV-2 infection. Across the study: The sequenced material was bulk RNA from unsorted whole blood, and its chains were unpaired. Findings and caveats of the study: Anti-spike CD8 responses were favored by VDJdb matching, which missed private and CD4 specificities.

Germline V gene lookup returns CDR1 SGHRS and CDR2 YFSETQ. This CDR3 region has 17 residues. V lost 0 bases and J lost 1, with 13 bases in between. Unique molecular identifiers were affixed to single, distinct cDNA molecules. TCRdb passed the 5' RACE reads through MiXCR, listing each CDR3 protein once. The sample carries roughly 71,000 distinct CDR3 sequences, roughly an eighth recorded once. Comments on this clonotype: Antigen specificity is unknown.

The V and J genes are TRBV5-1 and TRBJ2-2, with D possibly TRBD1 on 6 matching bases. The clonotype comes from an adult who was a healthcare worker with PCR-confirmed SARS-CoV-2 infection or an uninfected control (not recorded which). The sample consisted of whole blood. As DNA, the CDR3 is TGCGCCAGCAGCTTGGCCCCCGGGACACAGAACACCGGGGAGCTGTTTTTT. Translation: CASSLAPGTQNTGELFF.